This passage covers 25 T cell receptor beta chains from one sample sequenced in a study of Tregs in tolerant kidney transplant recipients. Profiling relied on immunoSEQ multiplex PCR, and the TCRdb table lists in-frame clones only, not all of them. The table records around 230,000 clones, approximately 83% of them present only once. Sequencing was carried out using CD4+ T cells from blood. Every receptor here comes from a human donor in good health.

The chain links TRBV29-1 to TRBJ2-7, with 7 nucleotides matching TRBD1. CDR3 length: 11 residues. CDR1 is SQVTM and CDR2 is ANQGSEA in the germline V gene. With V trimmed by 7 bases and J by 5 bases, 5 bases remained unmatched. The DNA of the CDR3 is TGCAGCGCCGAAGGGGGCCACGAGCAGTACTTC. Protein sequence: CSAEGGHEQYF.

The sample holds one count of this clone. Other nucleotide sequences in the sample specify the same CDR3. The genes are TRBV30 and TRBJ1-1, with 9 nucleotides matching TRBD1. The CDR3 has 14 residues. The germline gives CDR1 GTSNPN, CDR2 SVGIG (reference sequence). After removal of 3 bases from V and 3 bases from J, the junction contained 5 bases not matched to a gene. The CDR3 loop is CAWRIQGAYTEAFF. The CDR3 nucleotides read TGTGCCTGGAGAATACAGGGGGCCTACACTGAAGCTTTCTTT.

The J gene is TRBJ1-2, the V gene TRBV25-1; D is possibly TRBD1 (6 bases). The germline V and J ends were trimmed by 5 bases and 3 bases, with 10 bases remaining between them. Looked up from germline, CDR1 is MGHDK and CDR2 is SYGVNS. The CDR3 spans 13 residues. The CDR3 reads CASSRPGDYGYTF. The CDR3, as DNA: TGTGCCAGCAGTAGGCCAGGGGACTATGGCTACACCTTC.

This clone was counted between two and nine times. CDR3 DNA sequence: TGTGCCAGCAACAGGGGTGGCGGGGAGCTGTTTTTT. Encoded protein: CASNRGGGELFF. The J gene is TRBJ2-2, the V gene TRBV5-6, with 7 positions matching TRBD1. The germline CDR1 and CDR2 sequences are SGHDT and YYEEEE. The CDR3 covers 12 residues. With V trimmed by 6 bases and J by 7 bases, 3 bases remained unmatched.

The chain carries TRBV7-2 and TRBJ1-5, with no clear D. Germline CDR1 and CDR2: SGHTA and FQGNSA. This CDR3 is built from 15 residues. V gave up 2 bases and J gave up 0 bases, with 8 bases separating them. The CDR3 is CASSLSLDSNQPQHF. CDR3 bases: TGTGCCAGCAGCTTATCGCTGGATAGCAATCAGCCCCAGCATTTT.

The rearrangement uses TRBV9 and TRBJ1-3; D is unclear. The germline V gene has CDR1 SGDLS and CDR2 YYNGEE. CDR3 length equals 16 residues. V lost 3 bases and J lost 0, with 13 bases in between. The CDR3 reads CASSGMTTLSGNTIYF. The CDR3 coding sequence is TGTGCCAGCAGCGGTATGACTACCCTCTCTGGAAACACCATATATTTT.

This chain connects TRBV6-5 to TRBJ2-3, with 13 bases that match TRBD2. The CDR3 covers 14 residues. With V trimmed by 7 bases and J by 10 bases, 8 bases remained unmatched. Germline V gene sequence: CDR1 MNHEY, CDR2 SVGAGI. CDR3 in amino acids: CASTILAGGQPQYF. CDR3 coding DNA: TGTGCCAGCACCATACTAGCGGGGGGGCAGCCGCAGTATTTT.

The chain links TRBV7-2 to TRBJ2-5, with 9 bases lining up with TRBD2. The J call is uncertain, as TRBJ2-7 better fits the DNA end. This CDR3 is built from 15 residues. Per the germline V gene, CDR1 is SGHTA and CDR2 is FQGNSA. Here the CDR3 reads CASSLAAGGLYEQYF. The CDR3 DNA reads as TGTGCCAGCAGCTTAGCTGCGGGGGGGCTCTACGAGCAGTACTTC.

The V gene is TRBV9, the J gene TRBJ2-1; 9 bases agree with TRBD1. Looked up from germline, CDR1 is SGDLS and CDR2 is YYNGEE. The trim removed 2 bases at V and 7 bases at J, leaving 4 bases unmatched. The CDR3 totals 14 residues. The CDR3 coding sequence is TGTGCCAGCAGCGTCAGACAGGGGGGGAATGAGCAGTTCTTC. Translating it yields CASSVRQGGNEQFF.

CDR3 nucleotide sequence: TGCAGCGTGGGAACGGGGGCAGCTTACTACGAGCAGTACTTC. This translates into CSVGTGAAYYEQYF. The chain has TRBV29-1 and TRBJ2-7; D is possibly TRBD1 or TRBD2 (6 bases each). Germline V gene lookup returns CDR1 SQVTM and CDR2 ANQGSEA. The CDR3 has 14 residues. Trimming cost V 6 bases and J 3 bases, with 18 bases left between them.

The CDR3 bases are TGTGCCAGCAGCCTAGGAGACGGGGTATCAGGCTATGGCTACACCTTC. The encoded protein is CASSLGDGVSGYGYTF. The chain recombines TRBV27 with TRBJ1-2; unclear D gene. Germline assignment: CDR1 MNHEY and CDR2 SMNVEV (reference sequence). The CDR3 sequence is 16 residues long. The V end lost 6 bases, the J end lost 4 bases, and 21 bases lay between the germline ends.

CDR3 amino acids: CASSTGAGANVLTF. In nucleotides, the CDR3 is TGTGCCAGTAGTACAGGGGCTGGGGCCAACGTCCTGACTTTC. The chain links TRBV19 to TRBJ2-6; a weak D match, TRBD1 (6 bases). The germline CDR1 and CDR2 sequences are LNHDA and SQIVND (reference sequence). The CDR3 is 14 amino acids. V shed 4 bases and J shed 2 bases, with 6 bases lying between them.

The sample holds one count of this clone. The chain carries TRBV5-1 and TRBJ2-7; perhaps TRBD1 as D (6 bases). There are 14 residues in the CDR3. V gave up 2 bases and J gave up 1 base, with 10 bases separating them. Germline CDR1 reads SGHRS; CDR2 reads YFSETQ. The CDR3 here is CASSLQGLSYEQYF. The CDR3 DNA reads TGCGCCAGCAGCTTACAGGGTCTTTCCTACGAGCAGTACTTC.

This chain uses TRBV19 with TRBJ1-3; 8 bases align to TRBD1. CDR3 length equals 15 residues. Looked up from germline, CDR1 is LNHDA and CDR2 is SQIVND (reference sequence). J gave up 4 bases and V 3 bases, and 5 bases lay outside the gene matches. CDR3 DNA sequence: TGTGCCAGTAGTATGGACAGGGACCCGGGAAACACCATATATTTT. It translates to CASSMDRDPGNTIYF.

This chain connects TRBV19 to TRBJ1-5; maybe TRBD1 (5 bases). With 6 bases removed from V and 4 bases from J, the gap between germline ends came to 13 bases. The CDR3 length is 14 residues. Germline V CDR1 and CDR2: LNHDA, SQIVND (reference sequence). The CDR3 sequence is CASREGQVNQPQHF. For the CDR3, the DNA is TGTGCCAGTAGAGAGGGGCAAGTTAATCAGCCCCAGCATTTT.

The rearrangement joins TRBV6-5 to TRBJ1-2, with 9 bases aligning to TRBD1. Trimming removed 4 bases from V and 7 bases from J; junction bases left unmatched: 10. Germline CDR1 is MNHEY and CDR2 is SVGAGI. The CDR3 extends over 15 amino acids. The CDR3 DNA reads TGTGCCAGCAGTTTATCCGGGACAGGGAAAATTGGCTACACCTTC. Translation gives CASSLSGTGKIGYTF.

The chain has TRBV5-6 and TRBJ2-5; 14 nucleotides agree with TRBD2. Germline V gives CDR1 SGHDT, CDR2 YYEEEE. This CDR3 region has 18 residues. The V gene end was trimmed by 4 bases and the J gene end by 0 bases; junction bases not matched to a gene: 8. CDR3 in amino acids: CASSARTSGRPHQETQYF. The CDR3 DNA sequence: TGTGCCAGCAGCGCACGGACTAGCGGGAGGCCACACCAAGAGACCCAGTACTTC.

The rearrangement joins TRBV10-2 to TRBJ1-6; D not resolved. Germline loops: CDR1 WSHSY, CDR2 SAAADI. This CDR3 has 12 residues. Trimming shortened V by 5 bases and J by 7 bases, and 6 bases separated the two germline ends. CDR3 amino acids: CASSTRNSPLHF. In DNA, the CDR3 is TGCGCCAGCAGTACTAGGAATTCACCCCTCCACTTT.

The chain recombines TRBV5-1 with TRBJ2-2, with D unclear. Germline-derived CDR1 and CDR2 are SGHRS and YFSETQ. V lost 5 bases to trimming and J lost 5 bases, with 7 bases between them. The CDR3 spans 12 residues. Here the CDR3 DNA reads TGCGCCAGCAGATACGGAACCGGGGAGCTGTTTTTT. This codes for CASRYGTGELFF.

Only a few counts were recorded for this clone. The chain joins TRBV2 to TRBJ1-5, with D hard to call. Deletions cut 4 bases from V and 2 bases from J, with 9 bases between. The CDR3 contains 14 residues. The V gene's germline CDR1 is SNHLY and CDR2 FYNNEI. Written as DNA, the CDR3 is TGTGCCAGCAGTGTAGATAGGGGCAATCAGCCCCAGCATTTT. This sequence encodes CASSVDRGNQPQHF.

This rearrangement joins TRBV7-9 to TRBJ1-4, with D possibly being TRBD1 (5 bases). From germline, CDR1 is SEHNR and CDR2 FQNEAQ (reference sequence). The ends were cut back, 0 bases at V and 8 bases at J, with 16 bases in the middle. The CDR3 spans 16 residues. The CDR3 region has the DNA TGTGCCAGCAGCTTAGCGCGGGCTACGGGGGGAGAAAAACTGTTTTTT. Amino acids: CASSLARATGGEKLFF.

The chain uses TRBV19 and TRBJ1-5; tentative D call: TRBD1 (5 bases). CDR3 length: 16 residues. Germline V gives CDR1 LNHDA, CDR2 SQIVND (reference sequence). Trimming stripped 3 bases from V and 2 bases from J, with 14 bases between. This CDR3 reads CASSMGVGVGNQPQHF. CDR3 nucleotide sequence: TGTGCCAGTAGTATGGGAGTGGGGGTTGGCAATCAGCCCCAGCATTTT.

This clone was recorded only once. The rearrangement joins TRBV11-2 to TRBJ2-7, with D possibly matching TRBD1 (6 bases). Germline values: CDR1 SGHAT, CDR2 FQNNGV. V was pared by 0 bases and J by 1 base, with 7 bases between. This CDR3 is 14 amino acids long. The CDR3 nucleotides are TGTGCCAGCAGCTTAGACAGGGGATCCTACGAGCAGTACTTC. Its translation is CASSLDRGSYEQYF.

Concerning this clone: A junction end diverges from the germline sequence, so it may reflect a read error. The V and J genes are TRBV11-2 and TRBJ2-7; weak D call: TRBD1 (6 bases). The CDR3 has 16 residues. Germline CDR1 and CDR2: SGHAT and FQNNGV. The CDR3 coding sequence is TGTGCCAGCAGCTTAGCGTTAGGACAGCTAGGATACGAGCGGTACTTC. Its translation is CASSLALGQLGYERYF.

This rearrangement joins TRBV5-4 to TRBJ2-7, with TRBD2 matching 14 bases. V was clipped by 4 bases and J by 3 bases; unmatched bases: 6. CDR3 length: 16 amino acids. The germline V gene encodes CDR1 SGHNT and CDR2 YYREEE (reference sequence). Here the CDR3 DNA reads TGTGCCAGCAGCCCGGGACTAGCGGGGGACATCTACGAGCAGTACTTC. Encoded protein: CASSPGLAGDIYEQYF.